Listed below are T cell receptor beta chains from one sample, sequenced in a study of blood T cell repertoires in COVID-19. The method was immunoSEQ multiplex PCR; TCRdb's version includes in-frame clones alone and lacks a portion of them. The data show about 200,000 clones, roughly 80% seen once. The specimen sequenced was peripheral blood. The origin of the receptors is a human donor in a cohort sampled during active COVID-19. Each CDR3 is given with its conserved first and last residue. The order of the fields is D gene, clone size, J gene, V gene, CDR3 DNA, CDR3 protein. A D gene is named only where the DNA matches it firmly. Rows give clone size only sometimes, using once, few, many, or a class for an expanded clone.

>-|-|TRBJ1-2|TRBV6-5
TGTGCCAGCAGTTACCGGACTACGGATGGCTACACCTTC
CASSYRTTDGYTF
>-|-|TRBJ1-5|TRBV23-1
TGCGCCAGCAGTCAGTTAGGTGGGCAGCTCAATCAGCCCCAGCATTTT
CASSQLGGQLNQPQHF
>-|few|TRBJ1-1|TRBV27
TGTGCCAGCAGCTCCTATCAGGGTAACACTGAAGCTTTCTTT
CASSSYQGNTEAFF
>TRBD2|-|TRBJ2-7|TRBV11-2
TGTGCCAGCAGCTTAGATCTGGGGGAGGGCTCCTACGAGCAGTACTTC
CASSLDLGEGSYEQYF
>TRBD1|-|TRBJ1-1|TRBV6-5
TGTGCCAGCAGGGTAGACAGGGGAGGCACTGAAGCTTTCTTT
CASRVDRGGTEAFF
>-|-|TRBJ1-1|TRBV28
TGTGCCAGCAGTCGCCAGGGCCTCCTCATGAACACTGAAGCTTTCTTT
CASSRQGLLMNTEAFF
>TRBD2|-|TRBJ2-1|TRBV5-1
TGCGCCAGCAGCTTGGCCGGGACGGGAGGCCGCTACAATGAGCAGTTCTTC
CASSLAGTGGRYNEQFF
>TRBD1|-|TRBJ1-2|TRBV10-3
TGTGCCATCAGCTGGGGGACAGCGAGTAATAACTATGGCTACACCTTC
CAISWGTASNNYGYTF
>-|-|TRBJ2-5|TRBV28
TGTGCCAGCAGTTTTTACAGGGACGAGACCCAGTACTTC
CASSFYRDETQYF
>-|-|TRBJ1-1|TRBV27
TGTGCCAGCAGTGCCAATCCGGGAGGGGTGAGAGCTTTCTTT
CASSANPGGVRAFF
>-|-|TRBJ1-4|TRBV11-2
TGTGCCAGCAGCTTAGATTCAGGGGCGCGGGAAAAACTGTTTTTT
CASSLDSGAREKLFF
>-|-|TRBJ2-5|TRBV27
TGTGCCAGCAGTTTAAGCGCCCCGGGAGAGACCCAGTACTTC
CASSLSAPGETQYF
>TRBD1|-|TRBJ1-2|TRBV7-2
TGTGCCAGCAGTCCTGACAGGGGTAACTATGGCTACACCTTC
CASSPDRGNYGYTF
>-|-|TRBJ2-6|TRBV5-8
TGTGCCAGCAGCTTGGCCCGACAGCTCTCCGGGGCCAACGTCCTGACTTTC
CASSLARQLSGANVLTF
>TRBD1|-|TRBJ1-6|TRBV5-5
TGTGCCAGCAGCTTGACAGGGGTATGGAATTCACCCCTCCACTTT
CASSLTGVWNSPLHF
>TRBD1|-|TRBJ2-7|TRBV18
TGTGCCAGCTCACGACAGGGGGACGAGCAGTACTTC
CASSRQGDEQYF
>TRBD1|-|TRBJ2-7|TRBV5-4
TGTGCCAGCAGCTTGGTATCTCAGGGGGAACGGGAGCAGTACTTC
CASSLVSQGEREQYF
>-|-|TRBJ1-1|TRBV4-3
TGCGCCAGCAGTCGATACGTGTACAACATGAACACTGAAGCTTTCTTT
CASSRYVYNMNTEAFF
>TRBD1|-|TRBJ1-5|TRBV6-2/TRBV6-3
TGTGCCAGCAGTAGGGGACAGGCGATTAGCAATCAGCCCCAGCATTTT
CASSRGQAISNQPQHF
>TRBD2|-|TRBJ2-3|TRBV3-1/TRBV3-2
TGTGCCAGCAGCGAAGGACTAGCGGGCATCACAGATACGCAGTATTTT
CASSEGLAGITDTQYF
>TRBD2|-|TRBJ2-2|TRBV9
TGTGCCAGCAGCGTCTCTCCGGGACTAGCGAACACCGGGGAGCTGTTTTTT
CASSVSPGLANTGELFF
>TRBD1|-|TRBJ1-6|TRBV19
TGTGCCAGTAGTTTCGGGACAGCCAATTCACCCCTCCACTTT
CASSFGTANSPLHF
>-|-|TRBJ1-2|TRBV29-1
TGCAGCGTTGGAGGGTCTTACTATGGCTACACCTTC
CSVGGSYYGYTF
>-|-|TRBJ1-4|TRBV6-6
TGTGCCGTACAAAGGGGGAATAATGAAAAACTGTTTTTT
CAVQRGNNEKLFF
>-|-|TRBJ1-1|TRBV3-1/TRBV3-2
TGTGCCAGCAGCCCCACAGGTCCCACTGAAGCTTTCTTT
CASSPTGPTEAFF
>-|-|TRBJ2-5|TRBV12-1
TGTGCCAGCAGCTTCAGCGGGAGACAAGAGACCCAGTACTTC
CASSFSGRQETQYF
>-|-|TRBJ1-1|TRBV19
TGTGCCAGTAGTATCACAGGGATGGGCACTGAAGCTTTCTTT
CASSITGMGTEAFF
>-|-|TRBJ1-4|TRBV19
TGTGCCAGTACATCACAGGGAAGTAATGAAAAACTGTTTTTT
CASTSQGSNEKLFF
>TRBD2|few|TRBJ2-7|TRBV28
TGTGCCAGCAGTTCTGGGACTAGCGGGGGTAGCGTAGCGCAGTACTTC
CASSSGTSGGSVAQYF
>TRBD1|-|TRBJ1-2|TRBV5-8
TGTGCCAGCAGCCTCGGACAGGGACGAACAGGCTACACCTTC
CASSLGQGRTGYTF
>-|-|TRBJ2-7|TRBV4-2
TGTGCCAGCAGCCAAGGACAGGCCTTCTACGAGCAGTACTTC
CASSQGQAFYEQYF
>-|-|TRBJ1-2|TRBV6-5
TGTGCCAGCAGGACAGTAAACTATGGCTACACCTTC
CASRTVNYGYTF
>TRBD1|-|TRBJ1-2|TRBV6-4
TGTGCCAGCAATATGACAGGGAACTATGGCTACACCTTC
CASNMTGNYGYTF
>-|-|TRBJ1-2|TRBV19
TGTGCCAGTAGCCCGACACTTAGTTACTATGGCTACACCTTC
CASSPTLSYYGYTF
>-|-|TRBJ1-3|TRBV10-3
TGTGCCATCAGTGACCTGTCCTCTGGAAACACCATATATTTT
CAISDLSSGNTIYF
>-|few|TRBJ2-5|TRBV5-4
TGTGCCAGGGAGGGGACCCAGTACTTC
CAREGTQYF
>-|-|TRBJ2-1|TRBV7-2
TGTGCCAGCAGCTTAAGGGGCGGGGATGAGCAGTTCTTC
CASSLRGGDEQFF
>TRBD2|-|TRBJ2-7|TRBV27
TGTGCCAGCAGTTTCCAACCTAGCGGGACGAGAACCTACGAGCAGTACTTC
CASSFQPSGTRTYEQYF
>TRBD1|-|TRBJ1-2|TRBV5-1
TGCGCCAGCAGCTTGGAGCCGGGACAGGGGGCGCGAAATGGCTACACCTTC
CASSLEPGQGARNGYTF
>TRBD1|-|TRBJ2-5|TRBV18
TGTGCCAGCTCACCAGGGACAGGGTTTTTGGAGACCCAGTACTTC
CASSPGTGFLETQYF
>TRBD2|-|TRBJ2-7|TRBV7-9
TGTGCCAGCAGCACCGGAGCGGGAGGGCCTTACGAGCAGTACTTC
CASSTGAGGPYEQYF
>-|-|TRBJ1-3|TRBV7-3
TGTGCCAGCAGCTTAACCCTTGGCGGAAACACCATATATTTT
CASSLTLGGNTIYF
>-|-|TRBJ2-7|TRBV27
TGTGCCAGCAGCCGGGTGTGGGGGCGCGAGCAGTACTTC
CASSRVWGREQYF
>-|-|TRBJ1-4|TRBV19
TGTGCCAGTCTAGGAGGGGCCGTTGCAACTAATGAAAAACTGTTTTTT
CASLGGAVATNEKLFF
>-|-|TRBJ2-3|TRBV19
TGTGCCAGTAGTATGATGGCGGAGGGGACAGATACGCAGTATTTT
CASSMMAEGTDTQYF
>-|-|TRBJ2-7|TRBV5-1
TGCGCCAGCAGCTTGGATCCAGGGGTCTCCTACGAGCAGTACTTC
CASSLDPGVSYEQYF